Below, 23 T cell receptor beta chains from the same sample are listed, as sequenced in a study of OX40 agonist ivuxolimab in advanced cancers. TCRdb's copy holds only in-frame clones and misses some; the assay was immunoSEQ multiplex PCR. This sample has approximately 26,000 clones; 85% to 90% occur once, and the top ten carry about 37%. This specimen consisted of CD4+ or CD8+ T cells sorted from blood, obtained in a trial of the OX40 agonist ivuxolimab. These receptors came from an adult with an advanced solid tumor such as melanoma, head and neck, liver or kidney cancer.

CDR3 sequence (DNA): TGTGCCAGCAGCGTAGAAGACCTTCCTAGCGGGATCCATACGCAGTATTTT. As protein: CASSVEDLPSGIHTQYF. The chain links TRBV9 to TRBJ2-3; TRBD2 agrees at 9 bases. This CDR3 has 17 residues. Unmatched junction bases numbered 12, after V lost 0 bases and J lost 7 bases. Germline V lookup: CDR1 SGDLS, CDR2 YYNGEE.

The chain combines TRBV7-8 with TRBJ2-7, with D maybe TRBD1 (6 bases). CDR1 SGHVS and CDR2 FQNEAQ come from the germline V gene. V was trimmed by 5 bases and J by 2 bases, leaving 13 bases between them. CDR3 length equals 14 residues. The CDR3 loop reads CASSLRDTTYEQYF. CDR3 nucleotides: TGTGCCAGCAGCCTCCGGGACACCACCTACGAGCAGTACTTC. Full variable domain (rest looked up from reference TRBV7-8 and TRBJ2-7): GAGVSQSPRYKVAKRGQDVALRCDPISGHVSLFWYQQALGQGPEFLTYFQNEAQLDKSGLPSDRFFAERPEGSVSTLKIQRTQQEDSAVYLCASSLRDTTYEQYFGPGTRLTVT.

The chain joins TRBV6-5 to TRBJ1-5; tentatively, D is TRBD1 (6 bases). CDR3 size: 14 residues. V shed 5 bases and J shed 3 bases, with 11 bases lying between them. The germline gives CDR1 MNHEY, CDR2 SVGAGI. As DNA, the CDR3 is TGTGCCAGCAGTCCGCAGGGGATCAATCAGCCCCAGCATTTT. Protein: CASSPQGINQPQHF.

This clone is classed as medium-sized. This chain links TRBV4-2 with TRBJ2-7; D not resolved. V lost 0 bases to trimming and J lost 4 bases, with 4 bases between them. Germline V gives CDR1 LGHNA, CDR2 YNFKEQ. The CDR3 runs 12 residues. The CDR3 bases are TGTGCCAGCAGCCAAGACAGTTACGAGCAGTACTTC. Encoded protein: CASSQDSYEQYF.

The rearrangement uses TRBV19 and TRBJ1-1; D is undetermined. This CDR3 is 14 amino acids long. Looked up from germline, CDR1 is LNHDA and CDR2 is SQIVND (reference sequence). The V and J ends lost 3 bases and 0 bases respectively, with 8 bases between them. The CDR3 region has the DNA TGTGCCAGTAGTATGGGAGTTTTGAACACTGAAGCTTTCTTT. It yields the protein CASSMGVLNTEAFF.

V gene TRBV6-6 combines with J gene TRBJ2-1; D is perhaps TRBD2 (5 bases). V was shortened by 1 base and J by 4 bases, with 8 bases between the two germline ends. Germline assignment: CDR1 MNHNY and CDR2 SVGAGI (reference sequence). The CDR3 is 14 amino acids. The CDR3 region is CASSYFRGYNEQFF. For the CDR3, the DNA is TGTGCCAGCAGTTACTTCCGGGGATACAATGAGCAGTTCTTC.

The chain uses TRBV19 and TRBJ2-2; D is unclear. CDR1 LNHDA and CDR2 SQIVND come from the germline V gene (reference sequence). This CDR3 is built from 14 residues. Trimming shortened V by 3 bases and J by 4 bases, and 9 bases separated the two germline ends. CDR3 in amino acids: CASSILSGTGELFF. In DNA form, the CDR3 reads TGTGCCAGTAGTATTCTCTCCGGCACCGGGGAGCTGTTTTTT.

In its sample, this clone is large. J is TRBJ2-7 and V is TRBV7-8, with TRBD1 identical over 7 bases. The CDR3 extends over 16 amino acids. V was clipped by 1 base and J by 3 bases; unmatched bases: 9. The germline CDR1 and CDR2 sequences are SGHVS and FQNEAQ. The CDR3 sequence is CASSLEVGQGVYEQYF. DNA of the CDR3: TGTGCCAGCAGCTTAGAGGTGGGTCAGGGGGTCTACGAGCAGTACTTC.

This clone was observed a handful of times. Here the CDR3 reads CASSLLASGVQETQYF. CDR3 bases: TGTGCCAGCAGCTTATTGGCTAGCGGGGTTCAAGAGACCCAGTACTTC. The chain links TRBV7-9 to TRBJ2-5, with 9 bases that match TRBD2. The V gene's germline CDR1 is SEHNR and CDR2 FQNEAQ (reference sequence). V lost 2 bases and J lost 2; bases outside the gene matches: 6. The CDR3 sequence is 16 residues long. Looking up the rest from reference TRBV7-9 and TRBJ2-5 gives the full variable domain: DTGVSQNPRHKITKRGQNVTFRCDPISEHNRLYWYRQTLGQGPEFLTYFQNEAQLEKSRLLSDRFSAERPKGSFSTLEIQRTEQGDSAMYLCASSLLASGVQETQYFGPGTRLLVL.

This chain joins TRBV6-1 and TRBJ2-1; no definite D call. Germline CDR1 and CDR2: MNHNS and SASEGT. The CDR3 spans 15 residues. With 5 bases removed from V and 0 bases from J, the gap between germline ends came to 11 bases. The CDR3 DNA is TGTGCCAGCAGTAAGACGGCAAGCTCCTACAATGAGCAGTTCTTC. This translates into CASSKTASSYNEQFF.

The chain links TRBV10-1 to TRBJ2-1; no reliable D call. The V gene's germline CDR1 is WNHNN and CDR2 SYGVQD (reference sequence). This CDR3 has 16 residues. Trimming shortened V by 2 bases and J by 6 bases, and 17 bases separated the two germline ends. The CDR3: CASSEQVRPQSNEQFF. CDR3 nucleotide sequence: TGCGCCAGCAGTGAGCAAGTTAGACCTCAGAGCAATGAGCAGTTCTTC.

The chain employs TRBV4-1 and TRBJ2-7, with D uncertain. The V and J ends lost 0 bases and 5 bases respectively, with 11 bases between them. Germline loops: CDR1 MGHRA, CDR2 YSYEKL. The CDR3 loop spans 14 amino acids. The CDR3 spells CASSQEGIPHEQYF. The CDR3 coding sequence is TGCGCCAGCAGCCAAGAAGGGATCCCACACGAGCAGTACTTC.

The chain employs TRBV6-4 and TRBJ1-2; TRBD1 might be the D (5 bases). V dropped 1 base and J dropped 3 bases, with 18 bases sitting between them. Germline CDR1 is MRHNA and CDR2 is SNTAGT. This CDR3 is 17 amino acids long. DNA of the CDR3: TGTGCCAGCAGTGACTTGGGCAGCTGGGGCCAGGACTATGGCTACACCTTC. The encoded protein is CASSDLGSWGQDYGYTF.

The chain carries TRBV2 and TRBJ2-1, with 9 bases that match TRBD2. The germline CDR1 and CDR2 sequences are SNHLY and FYNNEI. The ends lost 3 bases at V and 0 bases at J; junction bases unmatched: 6. The CDR3 spans 17 residues. DNA for the CDR3: TGTGCCAGCAGTGACATATTAGCGGGGGTCTCCTACAATGAGCAGTTCTTC. Its translation: CASSDILAGVSYNEQFF. The full variable domain, with the rest looked up from reference TRBV2 and TRBJ2-1, is EPEVTQTPSHQVTQMGQEVILRCVPISNHLYFYWYRQILGQKVEFLVSFYNNEISEKSEIFDDQFSVERPDGSNFTLKIRSTKLEDSAMYFCASSDILAGVSYNEQFFGPGTRLTVL.

The chain joins TRBV5-6 to TRBJ2-2, with TRBD2 matching 12 bases. Germline CDR1 and CDR2: SGHDT and YYEEEE. This CDR3 region has 16 residues. V lost 2 bases and J lost 3; bases outside the gene matches: 2. The CDR3 sequence: CASSFGLAGYTGELFF. The CDR3 nucleotides read TGTGCCAGCAGCTTCGGACTAGCGGGGTACACCGGGGAGCTGTTTTTT.

The chain employs TRBV19 and TRBJ2-3; D not resolved. Deletions cut 3 bases from V and 5 bases from J, with 9 bases between. From germline, CDR1 is LNHDA and CDR2 SQIVND (reference sequence). This CDR3 contains 13 residues. The CDR3 region has the DNA TGTGCCAGTAGTATGCAGACTCTAGATACGCAGTATTTT. It translates to CASSMQTLDTQYF.

CDR3 nucleotides: TGTGCCAGCGGAGCTAGCAATCAGCCCCAGCATTTT. Its protein is CASGASNQPQHF. This rearrangement joins TRBV19 to TRBJ1-5; D gene ambiguous. Trimming left V 9 bases short and J 0 bases short, with 6 bases between. CDR1 and CDR2 from the germline V gene are LNHDA and SQIVND (reference sequence). The CDR3 extends over 12 amino acids.

V usage is TRBV7-9 and J usage is TRBJ1-1, with D perhaps TRBD1 (5 bases). Germline V gene sequence: CDR1 SEHNR, CDR2 FQNEAQ (reference sequence). The CDR3 runs to 13 residues. V shed 8 bases and J shed 5 bases, with 15 bases lying between them. This chain's CDR3 is CASGPGYGTEAFF. CDR3 in DNA: TGTGCCAGCGGACCAGGGTATGGTACTGAAGCTTTCTTT.

V gene TRBV19 combines with J gene TRBJ2-1; the match to TRBD2 covers 7 bases. Germline loops: CDR1 LNHDA, CDR2 SQIVND (reference sequence). Losses at the gene ends were 7 bases for V and 4 bases for J; bases not matched to a gene: 4. CDR3 length: 13 amino acids. The CDR3 region has the DNA TGTGCCAGTACCCTGGGAGGGTACAATGAGCAGTTCTTC. It yields the protein CASTLGGYNEQFF.

This chain joins TRBV28 and TRBJ1-1; D is uncertain. The CDR3 spans 13 residues. Looked up from germline, CDR1 is MDHEN and CDR2 is SYDVKM. Trimming stripped 5 bases from V and 1 base from J, with 8 bases between. The CDR3: CASSAYKNTEAFF. For the CDR3, the DNA is TGTGCCAGCAGTGCCTACAAGAACACTGAAGCTTTCTTT.

The chain combines TRBV6-5 with TRBJ2-4; D remains ambiguous. CDR3 length: 13 amino acids. The V gene's germline CDR1 is MNHEY and CDR2 SVGAGI. V was shortened by 5 bases and J by 4 bases, with 9 bases between the two germline ends. The CDR3 nucleotides read TGTGCCAGCAGTCCCCTTCCGAAAAACATTCAGTACTTC. Translating it yields CASSPLPKNIQYF.

The chain uses TRBV7-9 and TRBJ2-2, with TRBD1 matching 7 bases. Germline-derived CDR1 and CDR2 are SEHNR and FQNEAQ (reference sequence). This CDR3 is 15 amino acids long. The ends lost 6 bases at V and 1 base at J; junction bases unmatched: 5. The CDR3 loop reads CASSAGDRNTGELFF. The CDR3 region has the DNA TGTGCCAGCAGTGCCGGGGACAGGAACACCGGGGAGCTGTTTTTT.

The chain links TRBV11-2 to TRBJ2-7, with D perhaps TRBD1 (5 bases). Germline V gene data show CDR1 as SGHAT and CDR2 as FQNNGV. This CDR3 contains 15 residues. Trimming removed 4 bases from V and 0 bases from J, with 13 bases in between. The CDR3 sequence: CASSSDQGISYEQYF. CDR3 sequence (DNA): TGTGCCAGCAGCTCAGACCAGGGTATCTCCTACGAGCAGTACTTC.